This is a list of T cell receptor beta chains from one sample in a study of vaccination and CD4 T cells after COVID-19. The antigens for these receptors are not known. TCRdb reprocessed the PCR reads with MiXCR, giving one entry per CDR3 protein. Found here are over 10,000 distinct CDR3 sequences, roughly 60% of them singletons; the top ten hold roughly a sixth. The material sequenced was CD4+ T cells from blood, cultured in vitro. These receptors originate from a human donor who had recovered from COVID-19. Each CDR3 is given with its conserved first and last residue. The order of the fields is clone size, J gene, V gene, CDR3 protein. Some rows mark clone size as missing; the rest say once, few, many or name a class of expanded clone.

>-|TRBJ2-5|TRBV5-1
CASSTGLAGEETQYF
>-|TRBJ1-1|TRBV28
CASSSPGRGEAFF
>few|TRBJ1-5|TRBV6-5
CASSYSKTGRSNQPQHF
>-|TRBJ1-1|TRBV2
CASSFSLYSSAFF
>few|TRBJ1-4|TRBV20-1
CSASPPGQVNEKLFF
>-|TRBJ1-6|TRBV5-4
CASTPGQGDNSPLHF
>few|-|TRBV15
CATSSGDPLRRGYEQYF
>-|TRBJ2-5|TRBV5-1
CASNEEETQYF
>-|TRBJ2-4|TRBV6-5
CASSYRGQPRDIQYF
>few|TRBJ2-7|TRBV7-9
CASRSGTAAGEQYF
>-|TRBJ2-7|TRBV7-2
CASSLNPGLGTYEQYF
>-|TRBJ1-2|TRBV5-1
CASSLGGYGYTF
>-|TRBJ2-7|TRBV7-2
CASSPDRYEQYF
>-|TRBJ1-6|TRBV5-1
CASSPGTGGSPLHF
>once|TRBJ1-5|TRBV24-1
CATKGQPNQPQHF
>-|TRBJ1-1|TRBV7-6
CASSLGGQRDSKAFF
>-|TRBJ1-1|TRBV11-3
CASSRNTGTEAFF
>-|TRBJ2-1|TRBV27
CASTPGTSARSEQFF
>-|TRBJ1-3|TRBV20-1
CSARTGAGNTIYF
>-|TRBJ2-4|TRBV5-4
CASSSQGNERNIQYF
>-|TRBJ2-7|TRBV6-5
CASSYSRGGQYF
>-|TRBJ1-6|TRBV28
CASSPQGSYNSPLHF
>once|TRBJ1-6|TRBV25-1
CASSEYGKGPRSPLHF
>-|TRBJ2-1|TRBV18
CASSPRDRVGQFF
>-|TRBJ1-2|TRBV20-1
CSARETRDYGYTF
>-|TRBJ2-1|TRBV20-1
CSARGAKRGTDNEQFF
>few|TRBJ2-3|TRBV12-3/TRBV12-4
CASSFGGIDTQYF
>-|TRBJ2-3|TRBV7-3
CASSVLPGNTDTQYF